A single sample is the source of the 10 T cell receptor beta chains below, sequenced in a study of blood T cell repertoires in COVID-19 (dated by TCRdb to the early 2020s). Library method: the immunoSEQ multiplex PCR assay. This immuneACCESS table, as held by TCRdb, lists in-frame sequences with V and J called but not all clones. Of the missing ones, under half trace to an unresolved V gene in checked studies; the others have no known cause. This sample gives approximately 220,000 clones in total; 85% to 90% of them show up just once. The ten largest clones capture about 1.2% of the sample. The sample consisted of PBMCs or T cells enriched from blood (not recorded which). These receptors were taken from a man aged 25 to 40 who had recovered from COVID-19.

This sequence joins TRBV19 and TRBJ2-1; D unclear. The CDR3 spans 17 residues. With 0 bases removed from V and 1 base from J, the gap between germline ends came to 13 bases. Germline V CDR1 and CDR2: LNHDA, SQIVND (reference sequence). CDR3 sequence: CASSIERGFLSYNEQFF. CDR3 sequence (DNA): TGTGCCAGTAGTATAGAAAGAGGTTTCTTATCCTACAATGAGCAGTTCTTC.

The rearrangement joins TRBV14 to TRBJ2-5; no clear D. Trimming took 1 base from V and 0 from J, leaving 9 bases between them. The germline V gene encodes CDR1 SGHDN and CDR2 FVKESK. This CDR3 has 15 residues. CDR3 in amino acids: CASSQGNWYQETQYF. The CDR3 DNA sequence: TGTGCCAGCAGCCAAGGAAACTGGTACCAAGAGACCCAGTACTTC.

The CDR3, as DNA: TGTGCCAGCAGTTTAGGGGGGTTACCTTCCTACGAGCAGTACTTC. Residues: CASSLGGLPSYEQYF. The chain uses TRBV28 and TRBJ2-7, with D perhaps matching TRBD2 (6 bases). This CDR3 region has 15 residues. The germline gives CDR1 MDHEN, CDR2 SYDVKM. V shed 2 bases and J shed 1 base, with 12 bases lying between them. The full variable domain, its missing parts supplied by reference TRBV28 and TRBJ2-7, is DVKVTQSSRYLVKRTGEKVFLECVQDMDHENMFWYRQDPGLGLRLIYFSYDVKMKEKGDIPEGYSVSREKKERFSLILESASTNQTSMYLCASSLGGLPSYEQYFGPGTRLTVT.

V usage is TRBV7-9 and J usage is TRBJ2-5, with 10 bases identical to TRBD1. Losses at the gene ends were 4 bases for V and 4 bases for J; bases not matched to a gene: 3. CDR3 length equals 14 residues. Germline CDR1 is SEHNR and CDR2 is FQNEAQ (reference sequence). CDR3 region: CASSYGQGVETQYF. DNA for the CDR3: TGTGCCAGCAGCTACGGACAGGGGGTAGAGACCCAGTACTTC.

The V call is TRBV19, the J call TRBJ1-5; 7 nucleotides line up with TRBD1. Germline lookup yields CDR1 LNHDA and CDR2 SQIVND (reference sequence). V lost 0 bases to trimming and J lost 6 bases; unmatched junction nucleotides: 2. CDR3 length: 14 residues. The CDR3 spells CASSIDRGSQPQHF. Written as DNA, the CDR3 is TGTGCCAGTAGTATAGACAGGGGGAGTCAGCCCCAGCATTTT.

This chain uses TRBV27 with TRBJ2-1; 10 bases line up with TRBD2. The CDR3 has 16 residues. Germline V gene lookup returns CDR1 MNHEY and CDR2 SMNVEV (reference sequence). Losses at the gene ends were 5 bases for V and 8 bases for J; bases not matched to a gene: 12. This CDR3 reads CASSPRQRGGMDEQFF. The CDR3 nucleotides read TGTGCCAGCAGTCCCCGGCAGCGGGGGGGCATGGATGAGCAGTTCTTC.

This chain links TRBV5-4 with TRBJ1-2; D remains unclear. V was cut by 0 bases and J by 10 bases, with 10 bases left in between. The CDR3 is 12 residues long. Germline V gives CDR1 SGHNT, CDR2 YYREEE (reference sequence). CDR3 protein: CASSLEGGPYTF. The CDR3 nucleotides read TGTGCCAGCAGCTTGGAGGGCGGGCCCTACACCTTC.

The CDR3 DNA reads as TGTGCCAGCAGTCTCACTAGCACAGATACGCAGTATTTT. Its protein product is CASSLTSTDTQYF. J is TRBJ2-3 and V is TRBV27, with D hard to call. Germline V lookup: CDR1 MNHEY, CDR2 SMNVEV (reference sequence). Trimming pared 5 bases from V and 0 bases from J, leaving 6 bases between. The CDR3 is 13 residues long.

This clone has just one count. J is TRBJ2-7 and V is TRBV5-4; 11 positions agree with TRBD2. J lost 2 bases, V lost 5 bases, and 9 bases had no gene match. The CDR3 is 16 residues long. Looked up from germline, CDR1 is SGHNT and CDR2 is YYREEE (reference sequence). CDR3 region: CASRRSGTSGTYEQYF. CDR3 nucleotides: TGTGCCAGCAGACGTAGCGGGACTAGCGGTACCTACGAGCAGTACTTC.

The chain uses TRBV6-6 and TRBJ2-7, with 7 positions matching TRBD1. V was clipped by 6 bases and J by 1 base; unmatched bases: 9. This CDR3 comprises 15 residues. From germline, CDR1 is MNHNY and CDR2 SVGAGI (reference sequence). The CDR3 nucleotides are TGTGCCAGCAGGGATAACAGGGGCAGGTCCTACGAGCAGTACTTC. It yields the protein CASRDNRGRSYEQYF.